Reported below is one TCR beta chain. No antigen is known for it. This may come from a read error, since a much larger clone is one base off. It was unsorted whole blood that yielded blood RNA, and germline DNA was also extracted. V shed 4 bases and J shed 6 bases, with 13 bases lying between them. The CDR3 runs to 13 residues. The V gene's germline CDR1 is MNHEY and CDR2 SVGAGI. This specimen comes from a study of tumor-infiltrating lymphocytes in primary liver carcinoma. Overall study findings and caveats: The study used bulk unsorted samples and so did not compare CD4+ and CD8+ repertoires. The study found tumor-adjacent and tumor-blood pairs overlapped less than tumor region pairs.

The authors made TCR beta cDNA from around 500 ng total RNA with a constant-region primer. Employing slightly modified ARM-PCR, three nested multiplex PCR rounds were run, and these gave rise to the TCR beta libraries. TRBV1-TRBV30 forward primers paired with a C-beta reverse primer drove the first two PCR rounds, approximately 11 cycles each. TCRdb called the multiplex PCR reads again in MiXCR, with one record for every CDR3 protein. In the table there are 300,000 to 350,000 distinct CDR3 sequences, less than 70% of which are singletons. This TCR came from a man between 35 and 55 years old with primary liver carcinoma and hepatitis B virus infection. The sequenced sample consisted of peripheral blood. The V and J genes are TRBV6-5 and TRBJ2-7; D gene unclear. The CDR3 bases are TGTGCCAGCAGTTGGGCCACCCGGGCCGAGCAGTACTTC. Its protein is CASSWATRAEQYF.